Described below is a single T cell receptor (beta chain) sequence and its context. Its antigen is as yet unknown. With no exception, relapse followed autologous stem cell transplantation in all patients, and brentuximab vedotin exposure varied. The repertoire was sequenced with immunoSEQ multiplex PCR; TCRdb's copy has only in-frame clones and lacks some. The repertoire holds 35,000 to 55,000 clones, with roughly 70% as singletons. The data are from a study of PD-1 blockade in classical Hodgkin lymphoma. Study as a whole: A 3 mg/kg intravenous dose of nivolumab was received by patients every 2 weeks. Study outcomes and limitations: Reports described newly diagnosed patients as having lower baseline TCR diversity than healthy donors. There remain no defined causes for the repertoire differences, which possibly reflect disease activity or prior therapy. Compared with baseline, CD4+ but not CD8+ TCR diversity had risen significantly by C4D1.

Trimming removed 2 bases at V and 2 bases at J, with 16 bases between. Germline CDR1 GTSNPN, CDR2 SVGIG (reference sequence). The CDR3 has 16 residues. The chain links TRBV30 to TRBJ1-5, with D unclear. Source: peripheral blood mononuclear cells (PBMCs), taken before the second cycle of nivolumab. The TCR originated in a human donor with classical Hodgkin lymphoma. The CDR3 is CAWSPGGIRGNQPQHF. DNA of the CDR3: TGTGCCTGGAGTCCGGGAGGGATTAGGGGCAATCAGCCCCAGCATTTT. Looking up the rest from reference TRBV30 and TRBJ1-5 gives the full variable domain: SQTIHQWPATLVQPVGSPLSLECTVEGTSNPNLYWYRQAAGRGLQLLFYSVGIGQISSEVPQNLSASRPQDRQFILSSKKLLLSDSGFYLCAWSPGGIRGNQPQHFGDGTRLSIL.